Listed below are T cell receptor beta chains from one sample, sequenced in a study of blood T cells in healthy people across ages. TCRdb re-derived calls from the 5' RACE reads in MiXCR, one entry per CDR3 protein. The table shows hundreds of thousands of distinct CDR3 sequences, with 29% occurring only once. The specimen sequenced was blood. The receptors stem from a woman of 80 years or more in good health. Both conserved end residues are part of each CDR3. A D gene is named only where the DNA matches it firmly. Only some rows state a clone size, as once, few, many or a class for expanded clones.

V: TRBV6-1
J: TRBJ2-7
size: .
D: .
DNA: TGTGCCAGCAGTGAGACCAACGAGCAGTACTTC
CDR3: CASSETNEQYF

V: TRBV6-2/TRBV6-3
J: TRBJ2-6
size: many
D: .
DNA: TGTGCCAGCAGTAGGAGTCCTGGGGCCAACGTCCTGACTTTC
CDR3: CASSRSPGANVLTF

V: TRBV27
J: TRBJ2-7
size: many
D: TRBD2
DNA: TGTGCCAGCAGTTTAACCGGGGGGGCCGGTTACGAGCAGTACTTC
CDR3: CASSLTGGAGYEQYF

V: TRBV7-9
J: TRBJ2-1
size: many
D: .
DNA: TGTGCCAGCAGCTCCACAGGGTTCTCCTACAATGAGCAGTTCTTC
CDR3: CASSSTGFSYNEQFF

V: TRBV5-1
J: TRBJ2-3
size: many
D: .
DNA: TGCGCCAGCAGCTCCTCCGGGACTCACACAGATACGCAGTATTTT
CDR3: CASSSSGTHTDTQYF

V: TRBV20-1
J: TRBJ1-5
size: many
D: .
DNA: TGCAGTGCTCGTCTAGGGTCCACGCTTTATCAGCCCCAGCATTTT
CDR3: CSARLGSTLYQPQHF

V: TRBV12-3/TRBV12-4
J: TRBJ2-1
size: many
D: TRBD2
DNA: TGTGCCAGCAGTTTAGCGGCTAGCGGGGGGAGTAACAATGAGCAGTTCTTC
CDR3: CASSLAASGGSNNEQFF

V: TRBV20-1
J: TRBJ2-1
size: few
D: TRBD2
DNA: TGCAGTGCTAGAGATAGAGCGGGGTCCTACAATGAGCAGTTCTTC
CDR3: CSARDRAGSYNEQFF

V: TRBV29-1
J: TRBJ2-1
size: .
D: .
DNA: TGCAGCGTTGAAAGTAGAGGTTACAATGAGCAGTTCTTC
CDR3: CSVESRGYNEQFF

V: TRBV12-3/TRBV12-4
J: TRBJ2-1
size: .
D: .
DNA: TGTGCCAGCAGCAATTCAGGGGGGAGGCAGTTCTTC
CDR3: CASSNSGGRQFF

V: TRBV4-2
J: TRBJ2-3
size: many
D: .
DNA: TGTGCCAGCAGCCAAGGATTGTCAGATACGCAGTATTTT
CDR3: CASSQGLSDTQYF

V: TRBV7-2
J: TRBJ2-7
size: many
D: TRBD2
DNA: TGTGCCAGCAGCTTAGTTAGCGGGGGTAACCGGGAGCAGTACTTC
CDR3: CASSLVSGGNREQYF

V: TRBV4-2
J: TRBJ1-5
size: .
D: .
DNA: TGTGCCAGCAGCCAAGTCCTACAGCCCCAGCATTTT
CDR3: CASSQVLQPQHF

V: TRBV6-1
J: TRBJ1-2
size: many
D: .
DNA: TGTGCCAGCACTGAGCCGCAGATAGCTAACTATGGCTACACCTTC
CDR3: CASTEPQIANYGYTF

V: TRBV7-2
J: TRBJ2-3
size: once
D: TRBD1
DNA: TGTGCCAGCAGCATACAGGGGAATAGGGGCACAGATACGCAGTATTTT
CDR3: CASSIQGNRGTDTQYF

V: TRBV7-2
J: TRBJ2-5
size: many
D: TRBD2
DNA: TGTGCCAGCAGCTTAGAGCGGACTAGCGGGGGACCGTTGTACTTC
CDR3: CASSLERTSGGPLYF